The rows below give T cell receptor beta chains drawn from one sample of a study of T cells after yellow fever vaccination. TCRdb re-called the 5' RACE reads with MiXCR, one entry per CDR3 protein. Of around 310,000 distinct CDR3 sequences listed, 8.7% were seen once; the top ten hold approximately 19%. Specimen: PBMCs, collected on the day of the first yellow fever vaccination. These receptors were obtained from a man between 18 and 35 years old who received the YFV17D yellow fever vaccine. Both conserved end residues are part of each CDR3. D genes are given only for firm matches. The size entry is marked missing in some rows and otherwise reads once, few, many or a size class.

D	size	J	V	CDR3	DNA
-	few	TRBJ2-5	TRBV7-2	CASSPMSTQYF	TGTGCCAGCAGTCCCATGTCGACCCAGTACTTC
-	-	TRBJ1-1	TRBV10-3	CAISRGDEAFF	TGTGCCATCAGTCGGGGGGATGAAGCTTTCTTT
-	few	TRBJ2-1	TRBV9	CASSPGGGGPNEQFF	TGTGCCAGCAGCCCCGGGGGAGGGGGCCCCAATGAGCAGTTCTTC
-	many	TRBJ1-5	TRBV9	CASSVGTANQPQHF	TGTGCCAGCAGCGTCGGGACCGCAAATCAGCCCCAGCATTTT
-	medium-sized	TRBJ2-5	TRBV2	CASSESPGETQYF	TGTGCCAGCAGTGAGAGTCCGGGGGAGACCCAGTACTTC
TRBD1	-	TRBJ2-1	TRBV7-9	CASSLPGYQGEAPEFF	TGTGCCAGCAGCTTACCTGGCTACCAGGGGGAAGCGCCGGAGTTCTTC
-	many	TRBJ2-7	TRBV7-2	CASSLTGALYEQYF	TGTGCCAGCAGCTTAACTGGGGCTCTCTACGAGCAGTACTTC
TRBD2	many	TRBJ2-1	TRBV20-1	CSLAGGRLSSYNEQFF	TGCAGTCTAGCGGGGGGCCGCCTGAGCTCCTACAATGAGCAGTTCTTC
TRBD1	few	TRBJ1-1	TRBV20-1	CSGARDRVTTEAFF	TGCAGTGGGGCCCGGGACAGGGTGACCACTGAAGCTTTCTTT
-	many	TRBJ1-1	TRBV6-1	CASTPPRDRLNTEAFF	TGTGCCAGCACCCCCCCCCGGGACCGCCTGAACACTGAAGCTTTCTTT
-	-	TRBJ1-1	TRBV28	CASSLVDGAEAFF	TGTGCCAGCAGTTTGGTAGACGGCGCTGAAGCTTTCTTT
-	many	TRBJ2-5	TRBV11-2	CASSLESQLTQYF	TGTGCCAGCAGCTTAGAATCCCAGTTAACCCAGTACTTC
-	few	TRBJ1-4	TRBV4-3	CASKPSRGLVATNEKLFF	TGCGCCAGCAAGCCATCCCGGGGACTCGTCGCAACTAATGAAAAACTGTTTTTT
TRBD2	few	TRBJ2-1	TRBV5-1	CASSSSGGSEQFF	TGCGCCAGCAGTTCCAGCGGGGGGTCTGAGCAGTTCTTC
-	-	TRBJ1-2	TRBV12-3/TRBV12-4	CASSSQEGSPYGYTF	TGTGCCAGCAGCAGCCAGGAGGGCAGTCCCTATGGCTACACCTTC
TRBD2	few	TRBJ2-2	TRBV29-1	CSARALAGTTGELFF	TGCAGCGCCCGGGCCCTAGCGGGGACCACCGGGGAGCTGTTTTTT
TRBD2	few	TRBJ2-1	TRBV6-6	CATAGLEYNEQFF	TGTGCCACCGCGGGACTAGAGTACAATGAGCAGTTCTTC
-	many	TRBJ1-1	TRBV7-9	CASSLGVGGRTEAFF	TGTGCCAGCAGCTTAGGGGTAGGTGGGCGGACTGAAGCTTTCTTT